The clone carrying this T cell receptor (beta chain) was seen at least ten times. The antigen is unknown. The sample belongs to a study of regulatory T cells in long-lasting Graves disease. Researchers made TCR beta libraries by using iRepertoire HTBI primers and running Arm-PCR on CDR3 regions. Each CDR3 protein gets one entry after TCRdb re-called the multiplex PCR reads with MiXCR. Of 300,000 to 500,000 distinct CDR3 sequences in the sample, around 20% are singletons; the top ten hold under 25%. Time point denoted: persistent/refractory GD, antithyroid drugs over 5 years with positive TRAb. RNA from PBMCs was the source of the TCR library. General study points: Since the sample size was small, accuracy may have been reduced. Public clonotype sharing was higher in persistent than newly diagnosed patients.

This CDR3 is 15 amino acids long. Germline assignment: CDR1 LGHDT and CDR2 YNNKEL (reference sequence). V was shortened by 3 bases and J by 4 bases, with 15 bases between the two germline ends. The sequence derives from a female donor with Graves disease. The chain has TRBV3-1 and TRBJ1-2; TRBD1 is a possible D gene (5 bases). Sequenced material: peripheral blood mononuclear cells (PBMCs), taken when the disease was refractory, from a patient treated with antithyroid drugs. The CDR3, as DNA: TGTGCCAGCAGCCAGAACATGGACAAGGGCTATGGCTACACCTTC. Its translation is CASSQNMDKGYGYTF.